This TCR beta chain appears in the sequencing data of a study of cytotoxic CD8 clonotypes in ibrutinib-treated CLL. General observations from the study: Private clonotypes, not public ones, expanded at ibrutinib response.

Only in-frame clones appear in the TCRdb table, and some are missing; sequencing was by immunoSEQ multiplex PCR. The sample comprises some 150,000 clones, approximately 80% of which are singletons, and 10% to 15% rests with the top ten. Concerning this clone: Its antigen remains unidentified.

Trimming stripped 2 bases from V and 1 base from J, with 12 bases between. The CDR3 is 15 residues long. Germline assignment: CDR1 SNHLY and CDR2 FYNNEI. The origin of this receptor is a human donor with chronic lymphocytic leukemia. The V and J genes are TRBV2 and TRBJ2-7; D ambiguous. Sequences were derived from PBMCs, sampled after 12 months of ibrutinib treatment. The CDR3 protein is CASSEYNVFSYEQYF. DNA of the CDR3: TGTGCCAGCAGTGAATATAATGTGTTTTCCTACGAGCAGTACTTC.